This entry describes one T cell receptor (beta chain). After removal of 4 bases from V and 5 bases from J, the junction contained 7 bases not matched to a gene. Germline values: CDR1 KGHSH, CDR2 LQKENI. The CDR3 spans 14 residues. The protocol was immunoSEQ multiplex PCR, while the TCRdb copy is restricted to in-frame clones and leaves out a portion. Among fewer than 300,000 clones listed, roughly 90% were seen once. The data stem from a study of blood T cell repertoires in COVID-19. The rearrangement uses TRBV18 and TRBJ1-2; TRBD1 agrees at 7 bases. This receptor was obtained from a man between 40 and 49 years old who had recovered from COVID-19. Input material: PBMCs or T cells enriched from blood (not recorded which). The CDR3 region has the DNA TGTGCCAGCTCACAAGGGCCACAGGGGTATGGCTACACCTTC. It codes for CASSQGPQGYGYTF.